One sample yielded the 32 T cell receptor beta chains listed below, sequenced in a study of regulatory T cells in long-lasting Graves disease (dated by TCRdb to the early 2020s). What the time point label conveys for this sample: newly diagnosed GD, antithyroid drugs for less than 3 months. For both TCR sequencing and RNA sequencing, RNA was extracted from PBMCs in TRIzol. The method was multiplex PCR. Sequencing was performed on an Illumina HiSeq 4000. CDR3 regions were amplified by Arm-PCR with iRepertoire HTBI primers to construct TCR beta libraries. TCRdb reanalyzed the raw reads on its own, using fastp at Q25 for trimming and MiXCR for clone calling, and kept in-frame beta chains. Merged by CDR3 protein, the rows form single entries marked with the most common genes and DNA. For this sample there are under 300,000 distinct CDR3 sequences; around 21% appear just once. In total, the top ten clones hold 14% of the sample.

Sample: peripheral blood mononuclear cells (PBMCs), taken at new diagnosis, from a patient treated with antithyroid drugs. The receptors here all came from a female donor with Graves disease.

The V gene is TRBV2, the J gene TRBJ2-1; D is perhaps TRBD2 (5 bases). The germline V gene encodes CDR1 SNHLY and CDR2 FYNNEI. Trimming removed 0 bases from V and 6 bases from J, with 9 bases in between. The CDR3 spans 14 residues. CDR3 loop: CASSEAGKGNEQFF. The DNA of the CDR3 is TGTGCCAGCAGTGAAGCCGGGAAGGGCAATGAGCAGTTCTTC.

This clonotype turned up a few times. The chain recombines TRBV4-2 with TRBJ1-4; no clear D. From germline, CDR1 is LGHNA and CDR2 YNFKEQ. V was cut by 0 bases and J by 1 base, with 12 bases left in between. The CDR3 extends over 17 amino acids. The CDR3 loop is CASSQDAFPRTNEKLFF. The CDR3 DNA reads TGTGCCAGCAGCCAAGATGCCTTCCCGAGAACTAATGAAAAACTGTTTTTT.

This clonotype was found many times. J is TRBJ2-1 and V is TRBV6-5; no firm D call. V was trimmed by 2 bases and J by 0 bases, leaving 14 bases between them. The CDR3 is made up of 17 amino acids. The germline V gene has CDR1 MNHEY and CDR2 SVGAGI. CDR3 DNA: TGTGCCAGCAGTTACGGGTATGGGTGTGACTCCTACAATGAGCAGTTCTTC. It translates to CASSYGYGCDSYNEQFF.

This clonotype was recorded many times. This chain connects TRBV11-2 to TRBJ2-5, with no clear D. Between the trimmed V and J ends, which lost 5 bases and 2 bases, there was a span of 15 bases. The CDR3 has 15 residues. Per germline, CDR1 SGHAT and CDR2 FQNNGV. The CDR3 is CASSQVVGNQETQYF. DNA of the CDR3: TGTGCCAGCAGCCAAGTAGTGGGGAATCAAGAGACCCAGTACTTC.

The chain links TRBV6-1 to TRBJ2-2; 8 bases match TRBD1. Germline lookup yields CDR1 MNHNS and CDR2 SASEGT. The ends lost 8 bases at V and 3 bases at J; junction bases unmatched: 2. The CDR3 consists of 13 residues. This CDR3 is CASGGQDTGELFF. In nucleotides, the CDR3 is TGTGCCAGCGGGGGACAGGACACCGGGGAGCTGTTTTTT.

This clonotype was detected only a few times. This chain connects TRBV25-1 to TRBJ2-7; D is undetermined. This CDR3 spans 12 amino acids. Looked up from germline, CDR1 is MGHDK and CDR2 is SYGVNS. Trimming took 4 bases from V and 1 from J, leaving 5 bases between them. CDR3 sequence reads: CASSAESYEQYF. CDR3 DNA sequence: TGTGCCAGCAGTGCAGAATCCTACGAGCAGTACTTC.

This clonotype was counted a single time. The chain links TRBV18 to TRBJ1-2; tentative D call: TRBD1 (5 bases). The germline gives CDR1 KGHSH, CDR2 LQKENI. The V end lost 5 bases, the J end lost 0 bases, and 13 bases lay between the germline ends. The CDR3 is 15 amino acids. CDR3 sequence reads: CASSAETGTNYGYTF. As DNA, the CDR3 is TGTGCCAGCTCAGCTGAAACAGGAACTAACTATGGCTACACCTTC.

The chain employs TRBV9 and TRBJ2-7; 7 nucleotides line up with TRBD1. CDR3 length: 16 amino acids. With 4 bases clipped from V and 0 bases from J, the junction kept 10 bases outside the gene matches. CDR1 SGDLS and CDR2 YYNGEE come from the germline V gene. CDR3 protein: CASSPGQTASSYEQYF. The CDR3, as DNA: TGTGCCAGCAGCCCGGGACAGACAGCGAGCTCCTACGAGCAGTACTTC. The full variable domain, rest sourced from reference TRBV9 and TRBJ2-7, is DSGVTQTPKHLITATGQRVTLRCSPRSGDLSVYWYQQSLDQGLQFLIQYYNGEERAKGNILERFSAQQFPDLHSELNLSSLELGDSALYFCASSPGQTASSYEQYFGPGTRLTVT.

Remarks on this clonotype: No conserved phenylalanine or tryptophan ends this CDR3, so it is likely a read error. V is TRBV28 and J is TRBJ2-3; a possible D gene is TRBD2 (7 bases). V gave up 4 bases and J gave up 8 bases, with 13 bases separating them. Per the germline V gene, CDR1 is MDHEN and CDR2 is SYDVKM. The CDR3 is 13 residues long. CDR3 sequence (DNA): TGTGCCAGCAGTTCTCAGGGGAGGGGTACGCAGTATTCT. The encoded protein is CASSSQGRGTQYS.

As concerns this clonotype: A read error likely explains this, since a far larger clone differs by one base. Because it lacks the conserved phenylalanine or tryptophan at the end, this CDR3 is likely a read error. V usage is TRBV7-2 and J usage is TRBJ2-1; no clear D gene. The assigned J gene may be wrong: the sequence end matches TRBJ2-5 better. Per the germline V gene, CDR1 is SGHTA and CDR2 is FQGNSA. This CDR3 has 14 amino acids. The CDR3 DNA reads as TGTGCCAGCACCACCGGCTTGGCCCAAGAGACCCAGTACCTC. Translating gives CASTTGLAQETQYL.

This clonotype was counted ten times or more. The gene calls are TRBV20-1 and TRBJ2-3, with TRBD2 matching 7 bases. The CDR3 loop spans 14 amino acids. Trimming at V came to 3 bases and at J to 2 bases, leaving 5 bases not matched to a gene. Germline V gene sequence: CDR1 DFQATT, CDR2 SNEGSKA (reference sequence). For the CDR3, the DNA is TGCAGTGCTAGGTGGGGGGGAATCACAGATACGCAGTATTTT. Translated, it gives CSARWGGITDTQYF.

This clonotype occurred many times. The V call is TRBV12-3 or TRBV12-4, the J call TRBJ2-1; 7 bases are shared with TRBD1. The V segment lost 6 bases and the J segment 9 bases; nucleotides outside the gene matches: 5. This CDR3 region has 12 residues. The chain's CDR3 is CASRLRGIEQFF. The CDR3 coding sequence is TGTGCCAGCAGACTCAGGGGGATTGAGCAGTTCTTC.

This clonotype was counted only a few times. The genes are TRBV9 and TRBJ2-7; 12 positions agree with TRBD2. With V trimmed by 3 bases and J by 2 bases, 3 bases remained unmatched. The germline V gene encodes CDR1 SGDLS and CDR2 YYNGEE. The CDR3 totals 15 residues. CDR3 sequence reads: CASSASSGGAYEQYF. In nucleotides, the CDR3 is TGTGCCAGCAGCGCCTCTAGCGGGGGGGCCTACGAGCAGTACTTC.

This clonotype was found many times. This chain joins TRBV20-1 and TRBJ2-3, with no clear D. Trimming shortened V by 5 bases and J by 4 bases, and 7 bases separated the two germline ends. The CDR3 loop spans 11 amino acids. Germline CDR1 DFQATT, CDR2 SNEGSKA (reference sequence). CDR3 region: CSAPLPDTQYF. Here the CDR3 DNA reads TGCAGTGCTCCCCTCCCAGATACGCAGTATTTT.

This clonotype was seen once. The chain recombines TRBV7-2 with TRBJ2-1; 12 bases agree with TRBD2. In germline, CDR1 is SGHTA, CDR2 FQGNSA. The trim removed 2 bases at V and 0 bases at J, leaving 2 bases unmatched. The CDR3 has 17 amino acids. This CDR3 is CASSLRLAGVSYNEQFF. The CDR3 DNA reads as TGTGCCAGCAGCTTAAGACTAGCGGGGGTCTCCTACAATGAGCAGTTCTTC.

This clonotype has at least ten counts. The chain has TRBV20-1 and TRBJ1-1; TRBD1 aligns across 7 bases. This CDR3 contains 13 residues. Germline loops: CDR1 DFQATT, CDR2 SNEGSKA (reference sequence). J lost 6 bases, V lost 3 bases, and 7 bases had no gene match. The CDR3 protein is CSASQGVFAEAFF. The DNA for the CDR3 is TGCAGTGCTAGTCAGGGGGTTTTCGCTGAAGCTTTCTTT.

This clonotype was observed a single time. The genes are TRBV28 and TRBJ2-2, with TRBD1 identical over 9 bases. Germline CDR1 and CDR2: MDHEN and SYDVKM. The CDR3 has 16 residues. Unmatched junction bases numbered 5, after V lost 3 bases and J lost 3 bases. CDR3 in amino acids: CASSFRDRVYTGELFF. CDR3 DNA sequence: TGTGCCAGCAGTTTCCGGGACAGGGTTTACACCGGGGAGCTGTTTTTT.

This clonotype occurred many times. The chain carries TRBV5-5 and TRBJ2-5; a weak D match, TRBD2 (7 bases). Germline lookup yields CDR1 SGHKS and CDR2 YYEKEE (reference sequence). CDR3 size: 16 residues. Trimming took 3 bases from V and 1 from J, leaving 16 bases between them. CDR3 bases: TGTGCCAGCAGCTGGGGGGGGGGCCGACCCCAAGAGACCCAGTACTTC. Residues: CASSWGGGRPQETQYF.

In this sample, this clonotype turned up many times. J is TRBJ2-3 and V is TRBV7-2; no firm D call. This CDR3 has 15 amino acids. V dropped 4 bases and J dropped 2 bases, with 13 bases sitting between them. The germline gives CDR1 SGHTA, CDR2 FQGNSA. In nucleotides, the CDR3 is TGTGCCAGCAGCTCGAGTAGGGTAGCCACAGATACGCAGTATTTT. Protein: CASSSSRVATDTQYF.

This clonotype was counted at least ten times. The rearrangement uses TRBV20-1 and TRBJ2-1, with D tentatively TRBD1 (5 bases). This CDR3 contains 13 residues. V was shortened by 2 bases and J by 3 bases, with 8 bases between the two germline ends. CDR1 is DFQATT and CDR2 is SNEGSKA in the germline V gene (reference sequence). CDR3 region: CSARRGSYNEQFF. CDR3 coding DNA: TGCAGTGCTAGAAGGGGTAGCTACAATGAGCAGTTCTTC.

This clonotype was seen many times. This chain links TRBV7-2 with TRBJ2-5, with TRBD2 matching 8 bases. This CDR3 has 13 residues. After removal of 5 bases from V and 5 bases from J, the junction contained 4 bases not matched to a gene. Looked up from germline, CDR1 is SGHTA and CDR2 is FQGNSA. The CDR3 sequence: CASSRASGETQYF. CDR3 DNA: TGTGCCAGCAGCCGGGCTAGCGGGGAGACCCAGTACTTC.

The table lists this clonotype with many counts. This rearrangement joins TRBV24-1 to TRBJ2-2; 7 bases line up with TRBD1. The CDR3 covers 17 residues. V was pared by 0 bases and J by 4 bases, with 7 bases of the junction left unmatched. In germline, CDR1 is KGHDR, CDR2 SFDVKD. In DNA, the CDR3 is TGTGCCACCAGTGATTTGGAAGGGGGCGCTTCCACCGGGGAGCTGTTTTTT. Translated, it gives CATSDLEGGASTGELFF.

Many counts were recorded for this clonotype. The V gene is TRBV18, the J gene TRBJ2-1; 9 positions match TRBD1. CDR3 length equals 15 residues. V lost 2 bases, J lost 6 bases, and 5 bases stayed unmatched. Germline V CDR1 and CDR2: KGHSH, LQKENI. The CDR3 nucleotides are TGTGCCAGCTCACCAGGTGGGACAGGGAGCAATGAGCAGTTCTTC. Protein product: CASSPGGTGSNEQFF.

This clonotype was seen ten or more times. In DNA, the CDR3 is TGTGCCACCCGACAGGGGGACCCCGGGGAGCTGTTTTTT. Translating gives CATRQGDPGELFF. The V call is TRBV12-3 or TRBV12-4, the J call TRBJ2-2, with TRBD1 identical over 9 bases. Germline trimming cut 10 bases from V and 6 bases from J; bases unmatched to any gene: 6. CDR3 length equals 13 residues.

The sample holds many counts of this clonotype. The junction departs from germline at one end; a sequencing error may be responsible. V gene TRBV20-1 combines with J gene TRBJ2-5, with 8 bases lining up with TRBD2. This CDR3 contains 14 residues. Germline V gene data show CDR1 as DFQATT and CDR2 as SNEGSKA (reference sequence). CDR3 sequence reads: CSAKVGRGEETQYF. The CDR3 bases are TGCAGCGCTAAGGTCGGGCGGGGGGAAGAGACCCAGTACTTC.

This clonotype was found a few times. A much larger clone sits a single nucleotide away, making a read error possible. The chain links TRBV27 to TRBJ2-3; no firm D call. The tail of the sequence fits TRBJ1-5 better, so the J call may be wrong. CDR1 and CDR2 from the germline V gene are MNHEY and SMNVEV (reference sequence). This CDR3 region has 16 residues. DNA of the CDR3: TGTGCCAGCAGTTTATCCCCGTCCACTAGCACAGATACGCAGCATTTT. Translation: CASSLSPSTSTDTQHF.

This clonotype was detected a few times. V is TRBV10-1 and J is TRBJ2-5; D uncertain. Germline assignment: CDR1 WNHNN and CDR2 SYGVQD (reference sequence). The V end was cut by 3 bases, the J end by 5 bases, with 13 bases between. The CDR3 length is 14 residues. The CDR3 nucleotides are TGCGCCAGCAGTGACCCGGACCCGCCGGAGACCCAGTACTTC. Its protein product is CASSDPDPPETQYF.

Many counts were recorded for this clonotype. The V and J genes are TRBV6-1 and TRBJ2-1, with 9 positions matching TRBD1. The CDR3 runs to 15 residues. Looked up from germline, CDR1 is MNHNS and CDR2 is SASEGT. V was pared by 1 base and J by 4 bases, with 2 bases of the junction left unmatched. CDR3 sequence reads: CASSEGTGVYNEQFF. The CDR3 nucleotides read TGTGCCAGCAGTGAAGGGACAGGGGTTTACAATGAGCAGTTCTTC.

This clonotype was seen a handful of times. The chain links TRBV14 to TRBJ2-5; 7 bases are shared with TRBD1. CDR1 and CDR2 from the germline V gene are SGHDN and FVKESK. The junction had 9 bases not matched to a gene; V was cut back by 1 base and J by 4 bases. The CDR3 has 16 residues. The DNA of the CDR3 is TGTGCCAGCAGCCAAGGGACAGGCCTACCGCTAGAGACCCAGTACTTC. It encodes CASSQGTGLPLETQYF.

V and J are TRBV9 and TRBJ2-5, with 8 bases identical to TRBD2. Per the germline V gene, CDR1 is SGDLS and CDR2 is YYNGEE. The CDR3 totals 18 residues. V trimming: 4 bases; J trimming: 0 bases; junction bases outside the gene matches: 14. As DNA, the CDR3 is TGTGCCAGCAGCCCAGGGATTTCTAGCGGGTCGTACCAAGAGACCCAGTACTTC. Protein sequence: CASSPGISSGSYQETQYF.

In nucleotides, the CDR3 is TGTGCCACCACCCCCTCGCGTGGTGGAGGTGGGGAGACCCAGTACTTC. Translated: CATTPSRGGGGETQYF. The V and J genes are TRBV15 and TRBJ2-5; perhaps TRBD2 as D (5 bases). This CDR3 has 16 amino acids. The V and J ends lost 7 bases and 5 bases respectively, with 23 bases between them. Germline V gene lookup returns CDR1 LNHNV and CDR2 YYDKDF (reference sequence).

A remark on this clonotype: A far larger clone is one nucleotide away, so this likely arose from a read error. The chain is built from TRBV3-1 and TRBJ1-2; possibly TRBD1 for D (6 bases). The V and J ends lost 8 bases and 4 bases respectively, with 17 bases between them. The CDR3 has 14 amino acids. Germline V gene sequence: CDR1 LGHDT, CDR2 YNNKEL (reference sequence). The CDR3: CASPPDQGSYGYTF. The CDR3 DNA follows: TGTGCCAGCCCACCCGACCAGGGGAGCTATGGCTACACCTTC.